This paragraph reports one TCR beta chain. The protocol was immunoSEQ multiplex PCR, while the TCRdb copy is restricted to in-frame clones and leaves out a portion. The sample lists fewer than 500,000 clones, 87% occurring once. The data were obtained in a study of blood T cell repertoires in COVID-19. Sequencing used PBMCs or T cells enriched from blood (not recorded which). This clonotype was obtained from a woman aged 18-35 years who had recovered from COVID-19.

Here the CDR3 reads CASSLRIWGGYGYTF. In nucleotides, the CDR3 is TGTGCCAGCAGTTTAAGAATTTGGGGGGGGTATGGCTACACCTTC. This chain joins TRBV28 and TRBJ1-2, with a weak D call TRBD1 (5 bases). Germline assignment: CDR1 MDHEN and CDR2 SYDVKM. V shed 2 bases and J shed 5 bases, with 15 bases lying between them. The CDR3 is 15 amino acids.